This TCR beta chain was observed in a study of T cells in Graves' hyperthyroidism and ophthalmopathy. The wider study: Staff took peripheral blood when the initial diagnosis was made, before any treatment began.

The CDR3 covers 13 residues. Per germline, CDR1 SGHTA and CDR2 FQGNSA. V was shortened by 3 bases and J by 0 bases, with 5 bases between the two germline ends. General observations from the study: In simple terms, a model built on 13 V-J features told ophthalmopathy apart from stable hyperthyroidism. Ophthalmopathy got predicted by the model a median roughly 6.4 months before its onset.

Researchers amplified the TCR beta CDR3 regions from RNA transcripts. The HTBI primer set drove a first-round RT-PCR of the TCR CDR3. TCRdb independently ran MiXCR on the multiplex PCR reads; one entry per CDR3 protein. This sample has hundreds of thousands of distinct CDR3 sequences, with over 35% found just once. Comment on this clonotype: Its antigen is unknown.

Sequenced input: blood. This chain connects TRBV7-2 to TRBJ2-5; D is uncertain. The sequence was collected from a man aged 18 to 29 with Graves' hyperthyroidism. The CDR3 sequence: CASSFPYQETQYF. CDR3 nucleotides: TGTGCCAGCAGCTTCCCCTACCAAGAGACCCAGTACTTC.